Presented here are 20 T cell receptor beta chains from one specimen sequenced in a study of blood T cell repertoires in COVID-19. The method was immunoSEQ multiplex PCR; TCRdb's version includes in-frame clones alone and lacks a portion of them. Found here are some 400,000 clones, about 90% of them singletons; the top ten hold 6.5% to 8%. Sequences were obtained from peripheral blood. All receptors derive from a young man with active or convalescent COVID-19.

The sample holds a few counts of this clone. The chain joins TRBV28 to TRBJ2-1; possibly TRBD2 for D (6 bases). V lost 3 bases to trimming and J lost 6 bases, with 12 bases between them. The germline V gene encodes CDR1 MDHEN and CDR2 SYDVKM. The CDR3 loop spans 14 amino acids. CDR3 amino acids: CASSFGSGGNEQFF. CDR3 nucleotides: TGTGCCAGCAGTTTCGGGTCCGGGGGCAATGAGCAGTTCTTC.

The chain couples TRBV9 to TRBJ2-3, with 9 bases lining up with TRBD1. Per germline, CDR1 SGDLS and CDR2 YYNGEE. The CDR3 totals 16 residues. Trimming removed 3 bases from V and 3 bases from J; junction bases left unmatched: 8. CDR3 DNA sequence: TGTGCCAGCAGCGCTTACAGGGGGCAAGTAACAGATACGCAGTATTTT. This translates into CASSAYRGQVTDTQYF.

This chain joins TRBV9 and TRBJ2-2, with TRBD1 matching over 7 bases. Germline-derived CDR1 and CDR2 are SGDLS and YYNGEE. The ends lost 3 bases at V and 6 bases at J; junction bases unmatched: 5. This CDR3 is built from 14 residues. Here the CDR3 reads CASSALGTAGELFF. Written as DNA, the CDR3 is TGTGCCAGCAGCGCCCTCGGGACAGCCGGGGAGCTGTTTTTT.

This rearrangement joins TRBV27 to TRBJ1-6; D gene ambiguous. CDR3 size: 16 residues. V was shortened by 2 bases and J by 0 bases, with 8 bases between the two germline ends. The germline V gene encodes CDR1 MNHEY and CDR2 SMNVEV (reference sequence). The CDR3, as DNA: TGTGCCAGCAGTTTACGAGGAAGCTCCTATAATTCACCCCTCCACTTT. This translates into CASSLRGSSYNSPLHF.

V is TRBV4-1 and J is TRBJ2-7; TRBD1 agrees at 10 bases. J lost 4 bases, V lost 5 bases, and 11 bases had no gene match. The CDR3 length is 16 residues. From germline, CDR1 is MGHRA and CDR2 YSYEKL. The CDR3 here is CASSKTGTGVNYEQYF. The CDR3, as DNA: TGCGCCAGCAGCAAAACCGGGACAGGGGTAAATTACGAGCAGTACTTC.

CDR3 nucleotides: TGTGCCAGCATGGCGGCAGGGGCCAAAGAGACCCAGTACTTC. Translation gives CASMAAGAKETQYF. V usage is TRBV28 and J usage is TRBJ2-5; weak D call: TRBD1 (6 bases). V was shortened by 7 bases and J by 3 bases, with 15 bases between the two germline ends. From germline, CDR1 is MDHEN and CDR2 SYDVKM. The CDR3 is made up of 14 amino acids.

The rearrangement joins TRBV4-3 to TRBJ2-1, with TRBD2 matching over 7 bases. This CDR3 contains 15 residues. The germline V gene encodes CDR1 LGHNA and CDR2 YSLEER. The ends lost 0 bases at V and 7 bases at J; junction bases unmatched: 6. In nucleotides, the CDR3 is TGCGCCAGCAGCCAAGATTTCCTAGCGGAGAATGAGCAGTTCTTC. Amino acids: CASSQDFLAENEQFF.

The chain joins TRBV6-2 or TRBV6-3 to TRBJ2-5; 11 nucleotides agree with TRBD2. Germline values: CDR1 MNHEY, CDR2 SVGEGT. V gave up 5 bases and J gave up 4 bases; unmatched junction bases: 9. This CDR3 region has 16 residues. CDR3 sequence reads: CASSTYSGRARETQYF. CDR3 DNA: TGTGCCAGCAGTACTTATAGCGGGAGGGCCAGAGAGACCCAGTACTTC.

There are a few counts of this clone. The J gene is TRBJ2-7, the V gene TRBV3-1 (or the pseudogene TRBV3-2); the D gene is possibly TRBD2 (6 bases). Germline V gene sequence: CDR1 LGHDT, CDR2 YNNKEL (reference sequence). The V and J ends lost 4 bases and 3 bases respectively, with 16 bases between them. The CDR3 contains 15 residues. The CDR3 reads CASSPRDSPLYEQYF. Here the CDR3 DNA reads TGTGCCAGCAGCCCTCGGGACTCCCCTCTCTACGAGCAGTACTTC.

The genes are TRBV6-5 and TRBJ1-1, with D possibly matching TRBD1 (5 bases). Trimming shortened V by 0 bases and J by 7 bases, and 12 bases separated the two germline ends. CDR1 and CDR2 (germline): MNHEY, SVGAGI. The CDR3 length is 14 residues. The CDR3 bases are TGTGCCAGCAGTTACTCGATTTTAGGGGTTGAAGCTTTCTTT. It translates to CASSYSILGVEAFF.

The sample holds one count of this clone. This rearrangement joins TRBV7-6 to TRBJ2-1; the match to TRBD1 covers 8 bases. J lost 6 bases, V lost 0 bases, and 4 bases had no gene match. This CDR3 region has 15 residues. Per the germline V gene, CDR1 is SGHVS and CDR2 is FNYEAQ. Here the CDR3 reads CASSLARTGFNEQFF. CDR3 coding DNA: TGTGCCAGCAGCTTAGCCCGGACAGGGTTCAATGAGCAGTTCTTC.

In regard to this clone: The same CDR3 arises from other DNA sequences in this sample as well. The J gene is TRBJ1-1, the V gene TRBV7-3; TRBD1 is a possible D gene (5 bases). This CDR3 is 12 amino acids long. Germline CDR1 SGHTA, CDR2 FQGTGA. V lost 5 bases to trimming and J lost 4 bases, with 8 bases between them. Written as DNA, the CDR3 is TGTGCCAGCAGCCCGGGGGGCACTGAAGCTTTCTTT. This codes for CASSPGGTEAFF.

This clone was recorded once. The CDR3 region is CASSQGIIIVDNDYEQYF. CDR3 nucleotide sequence: TGTGCCAGCAGCCAGGGTATTATTATTGTAGACAACGACTACGAGCAGTACTTC. V gene TRBV4-2 combines with J gene TRBJ2-7; D unclear. There are 18 residues in the CDR3. Germline V lookup: CDR1 LGHNA, CDR2 YNFKEQ. V lost 3 bases and J lost 3, with 24 bases in between.

The chain combines TRBV7-2 with TRBJ2-7; 11 bases are shared with TRBD2. This CDR3 has 19 residues. Germline CDR1 SGHTA, CDR2 FQGNSA. V was clipped by 6 bases and J by 1 base; unmatched bases: 17. The CDR3: CASSQAIDSGRASSYEQYF. CDR3 nucleotides: TGTGCCAGCAGTCAGGCTATAGATAGCGGGAGGGCCTCTTCCTACGAGCAGTACTTC.

This clone has a count of ten or more. V and J are TRBV7-2 and TRBJ2-4; D possibly corresponds to TRBD2 (6 bases). V was cut by 5 bases and J by 6 bases, with 17 bases left in between. There are 15 residues in the CDR3. Looked up from germline, CDR1 is SGHTA and CDR2 is FQGNSA. The CDR3 nucleotides are TGTGCCAGCAGCCCAACAACCGTGCGGGGAAACATTCAGTACTTC. Translation: CASSPTTVRGNIQYF.

The rearrangement links TRBV4-1 to TRBJ2-1, with 14 positions matching TRBD2. Germline values: CDR1 MGHRA, CDR2 YSYEKL. The CDR3 length is 19 residues. V lost 0 bases to trimming and J lost 3 bases; unmatched junction nucleotides: 7. The DNA of the CDR3 is TGCGCCAGCAGCCAAGATAGACGGACTAGCGGGAGGTTCTACAATGAGCAGTTCTTC. Amino acid sequence: CASSQDRRTSGRFYNEQFF.

This chain links TRBV3-1 (or the pseudogene TRBV3-2) with TRBJ2-7, with 14 bases matching TRBD2. After removal of 4 bases from V and 2 bases from J, the junction contained 1 base not matched to a gene. Germline CDR1 reads LGHDT; CDR2 reads YNNKEL (reference sequence). The length of the CDR3 is 15 residues. CDR3 DNA: TGTGCCAGCAGCCGGGGACTAGCGGGAGCCTACGAGCAGTACTTC. Protein sequence: CASSRGLAGAYEQYF.

The chain recombines TRBV6-5 with TRBJ1-2; no clear D gene. This CDR3 has 13 amino acids. Germline-derived CDR1 and CDR2 are MNHEY and SVGAGI. V lost 0 bases and J lost 3, with 5 bases in between. The CDR3 region has the DNA TGTGCCAGCAGTTACTCACGGTACTATGGCTACACCTTC. This gives the protein CASSYSRYYGYTF.

This clone showed up just once. The CDR3 loop is CASSPGTSGSWGDEQFF. CDR3 coding DNA: TGTGCCAGCAGCCCCGGGACTAGCGGGAGTTGGGGTGATGAGCAGTTCTTC. The chain employs TRBV9 and TRBJ2-1; 14 bases align to TRBD2. The V segment lost 4 bases and the J segment 8 bases; nucleotides outside the gene matches: 11. Germline CDR1 and CDR2: SGDLS and YYNGEE. The length of the CDR3 is 17 residues.

The rearrangement joins TRBV18 to TRBJ2-7; 9 bases align to TRBD1. Per germline, CDR1 KGHSH and CDR2 LQKENI. The CDR3 covers 13 residues. Trimming took 10 bases from V and 6 from J; bases not matched to a gene: 10. The CDR3: CATARDRVSEQYF. The CDR3 DNA reads as TGTGCCACCGCCCGGGACAGGGTTAGCGAGCAGTACTTC.